Each of the 5 T cell receptor beta chains below was sequenced from the same sample in a study of T cell responses to AZD1222 COVID-19 vaccine. The method was immunoSEQ multiplex PCR; TCRdb's version includes in-frame clones alone and lacks a portion of them. The profile covers 210,000 or so clones, with about 92% appearing a single time and 0.9% to 1.1% taken by the ten largest. The material sequenced was peripheral blood, taken on day 0 of MenACWY control vaccination. The source is an adult in good health.

The CDR3 DNA reads TGTGCCAGCAGATTTCGGGACAGGGGAACTGAAGCTTTCTTT. Translated: CASRFRDRGTEAFF. The chain couples TRBV27 to TRBJ1-1; 10 bases line up with TRBD1. CDR3 length: 14 residues. In germline, CDR1 is MNHEY, CDR2 SMNVEV (reference sequence). J gave up 5 bases and V 6 bases, and 6 bases lay outside the gene matches.

The rearrangement uses TRBV5-4 and TRBJ2-7, with a possible D match to TRBD2 (5 bases). The length of the CDR3 is 14 residues. The ends were cut back, 4 bases at V and 5 bases at J, with 16 bases in the middle. The germline CDR1 and CDR2 sequences are SGHNT and YYREEE (reference sequence). In DNA form, the CDR3 reads TGTGCCAGCAGCCGGACTCCTCCAGGCCACGAGCAGTACTTC. Translation: CASSRTPPGHEQYF.

The chain combines TRBV6-5 with TRBJ1-5; 7 positions agree with TRBD1. V gave up 0 bases and J gave up 6 bases; unmatched junction bases: 2. There are 14 residues in the CDR3. Germline-derived CDR1 and CDR2 are MNHEY and SVGAGI. CDR3 amino acids: CASSYSSGGQPQHF. Written as DNA, the CDR3 is TGTGCCAGCAGTTACTCGTCAGGGGGTCAGCCCCAGCATTTT.

The chain has TRBV19 and TRBJ1-5; D is undetermined. V lost 7 bases, J lost 5 bases, and 9 bases lay in between. The CDR3 length is 12 residues. CDR1 LNHDA and CDR2 SQIVND come from the germline V gene (reference sequence). In DNA form, the CDR3 reads TGTGCCAGTAATTTATGGGATCAGCCCCAGCATTTT. Translated: CASNLWDQPQHF. Full variable domain (rest looked up from reference TRBV19 and TRBJ1-5): DGGITQSPKYLFRKEGQNVTLSCEQNLNHDAMYWYRQDPGQGLRLIYYSQIVNDFQKGDIAEGYSVSREKKESFPLTVTSAQKNPTAFYLCASNLWDQPQHFGDGTRLSIL.

V gene TRBV3-1 (or the pseudogene TRBV3-2) combines with J gene TRBJ1-1; D is ambiguous. Per the germline V gene, CDR1 is LGHDT and CDR2 is YNNKEL (reference sequence). CDR3 length: 12 residues. V was cut by 6 bases and J by 5 bases, with 10 bases left in between. This chain's CDR3 is CASRMRQTEAFF. Written as DNA, the CDR3 is TGTGCCAGCAGAATGCGGCAAACTGAAGCTTTCTTT.